The TCR beta chain described here comes from a study of regulatory T cells in long-lasting Graves disease. Worth noting for this clonotype: No antigen is known for it.

CDR3 regions were amplified by Arm-PCR using iRepertoire HTBI primers to build TCR beta libraries. TCRdb reprocessed the multiplex PCR reads with MiXCR, giving one entry per CDR3 protein. In the table there are more than 650,000 distinct CDR3 sequences, approximately 31% of which are singletons. Time point in this sample: persistent/refractory GD, antithyroid drugs over 5 years with positive TRAb. PBMC RNA served as the TCR library source. The authors diagnosed Graves' disease using American Thyroid Association guidelines. Study-wide points: Peripheral blood alone, not thyroid tissue, underwent study. The number of shared public clonotypes was higher in persistent patients (about 3,000) than new patients (just over 950).

Germline trimming cut 1 base from V and 0 bases from J; bases unmatched to any gene: 5. Per germline, CDR1 SGHNT and CDR2 YYREEE (reference sequence). This CDR3 comprises 16 residues. The sequencing used peripheral blood mononuclear cells (PBMCs), collected when the disease was refractory, from a patient treated with antithyroid drugs. The chain recombines TRBV5-4 with TRBJ1-1; TRBD1 matches 8 bases. The sequence came from a female donor with Graves disease. CDR3 region: CASSLSTGGLNTEAFF. The CDR3 coding sequence is TGTGCCAGCAGCTTGTCTACAGGGGGTTTGAACACTGAAGCTTTCTTT. Complete variable domain (other parts from reference TRBV5-4 and TRBJ1-1): ETGVTQSPTHLIKTRGQQVTLRCSSQSGHNTVSWYQQALGQGPQFIFQYYREEENGRGNFPPRFSGLQFPNYSSELNVNALELDDSALYLCASSLSTGGLNTEAFFGQGTRLTVV.